These 21 T cell receptor beta chains share one sample of origin, sequenced in a study of blood T cell repertoires in COVID-19. The table came from immunoSEQ multiplex PCR; TCRdb's copy has only in-frame clones and leaves some out. Altogether 250,000 to 300,000 clones are present, approximately 91% being singletons, with the ten largest covering 2% to 2.5%. The sequenced material came from PBMCs or T cells enriched from blood (not recorded which). The receptors come from a middle-aged woman with acute COVID-19.

The chain combines TRBV29-1 with TRBJ1-4, with 12 bases matching TRBD1. V shed 7 bases and J 7 bases; nucleotides not matched to a gene: 7. This CDR3 has 14 residues. The germline V gene encodes CDR1 SQVTM and CDR2 ANQGSEA. The CDR3 is CSARGQGAREKLFF. DNA of the CDR3: TGCAGCGCAAGGGGACAGGGGGCGCGTGAAAAACTGTTTTTT.

The J gene is TRBJ2-2, the V gene TRBV7-9; D is undetermined. V was trimmed by 5 bases and J by 1 base, leaving 2 bases between them. From germline, CDR1 is SEHNR and CDR2 FQNEAQ (reference sequence). The CDR3 runs to 12 residues. The CDR3 DNA reads TGTGCCAGCAGCCTGAACACCGGGGAGCTGTTTTTT. This codes for CASSLNTGELFF.

The chain couples TRBV6-6 to TRBJ2-1; 7 bases are shared with TRBD1. The germline V gene has CDR1 MNHNY and CDR2 SVGAGI (reference sequence). The V segment lost 6 bases and the J segment 0 bases; nucleotides outside the gene matches: 5. There are 15 residues in the CDR3. The CDR3 DNA is TGTGCCAGCAGAAACCGGGACAGCTCCTACAATGAGCAGTTCTTC. This sequence encodes CASRNRDSSYNEQFF.

The chain recombines TRBV30 with TRBJ2-7, with 10 positions matching TRBD1. V was pared by 3 bases and J by 5 bases, with 10 bases of the junction left unmatched. CDR3 length equals 15 residues. Germline V lookup: CDR1 GTSNPN, CDR2 SVGIG (reference sequence). In nucleotides, the CDR3 is TGTGCCTGGAGCCCTGGCTGGACAGGGGGGAACGAGCAGTACTTC. This gives the protein CAWSPGWTGGNEQYF.

The chain uses TRBV5-5 and TRBJ1-3; 8 nucleotides agree with TRBD1. J was trimmed by 2 bases and V by 5 bases; bases with no gene match: 3. The CDR3 has 14 residues. Germline CDR1 reads SGHKS; CDR2 reads YYEKEE (reference sequence). The CDR3 here is CASSKDRAGNTIYF. The DNA for the CDR3 is TGTGCCAGCAGTAAGGACAGGGCTGGAAACACCATATATTTT.

The chain carries TRBV7-6 and TRBJ2-5; D unresolved. V was trimmed by 5 bases and J by 6 bases, leaving 13 bases between them. This CDR3 is 13 amino acids long. The germline V gene encodes CDR1 SGHVS and CDR2 FNYEAQ. The CDR3 DNA reads TGTGCCAGCAGCGTGGATCCAGGCAAGACCCAGTACTTC. This translates into CASSVDPGKTQYF.

This chain joins TRBV7-3 and TRBJ2-5; 11 bases match TRBD2. The V segment lost 5 bases and the J segment 4 bases; nucleotides outside the gene matches: 3. Per the germline V gene, CDR1 is SGHTA and CDR2 is FQGTGA. The CDR3 contains 14 residues. The CDR3 nucleotides are TGTGCCAGCAGCCCTAGCGGGAGGCGAGAGACCCAGTACTTC. Its translation is CASSPSGRRETQYF. Full variable domain (remainder filled in from reference TRBV7-3 and TRBJ2-5): GAGVSQTPSNKVTEKGKYVELRCDPISGHTALYWYRQSLGQGPEFLIYFQGTGAADDSGLPNDRFFAVRPEGSVSTLKIQRTERGDSAVYLCASSPSGRRETQYFGPGTRLLVL.

The CDR3 bases are TGCGCCAGCAGAGCTGAAGCGCAGTATTTT. Protein product: CASRAEAQYF. V gene TRBV10-1 combines with J gene TRBJ2-3, with D unresolved. Germline values: CDR1 WNHNN, CDR2 SYGVQD (reference sequence). The CDR3 is made up of 10 amino acids. Trimming shortened V by 6 bases and J by 10 bases, and 8 bases separated the two germline ends.

The V gene is TRBV19, the J gene TRBJ1-5; D is unresolved. Germline V gene data show CDR1 as LNHDA and CDR2 as SQIVND (reference sequence). The V end was cut by 11 bases, the J end by 0 bases, with 8 bases between. There are 12 residues in the CDR3. CDR3 amino acids: CAGGYSNQPQHF. The CDR3 DNA sequence: TGTGCCGGAGGGTATAGCAATCAGCCCCAGCATTTT.

The DNA for the CDR3 is TGTGCCAGCAGTCCCGACAGGGCAAACACTGAAGCTTTCTTT. Encoded protein: CASSPDRANTEAFF. The chain links TRBV28 to TRBJ1-1, with 7 bases lining up with TRBD1. V lost 5 bases to trimming and J lost 2 bases; unmatched junction nucleotides: 5. CDR3 length: 14 residues. Germline V gene data show CDR1 as MDHEN and CDR2 as SYDVKM.

This chain joins TRBV11-2 and TRBJ1-3; 9 bases fit TRBD1. Germline V CDR1 and CDR2: SGHAT, FQNNGV. Trimming at V came to 4 bases and at J to 2 bases, leaving 3 bases not matched to a gene. CDR3 length: 15 residues. Here the CDR3 DNA reads TGTGCCAGCAGCTATAACAGGGGGCCTGGAAACACCATATATTTT. This codes for CASSYNRGPGNTIYF.

The chain carries TRBV29-1 and TRBJ1-2; 9 bases match TRBD1. Looked up from germline, CDR1 is SQVTM and CDR2 is ANQGSEA. Trimming at V came to 6 bases and at J to 4 bases, leaving 6 bases not matched to a gene. The CDR3 runs 13 residues. CDR3 residues: CSVEDRGGYGYTF. The DNA for the CDR3 is TGCAGCGTCGAGGACAGGGGCGGCTATGGCTACACCTTC.

V and J are TRBV7-2 and TRBJ1-4; the match to TRBD1 covers 7 bases. Germline CDR1 and CDR2: SGHTA and FQGNSA. The CDR3 contains 15 residues. Trimming took 5 bases from V and 8 from J; bases not matched to a gene: 11. CDR3 DNA sequence: TGTGCCAGCAGCCAGACGGACAGGCATAGAGAAAAACTGTTTTTT. Its protein is CASSQTDRHREKLFF.

This clone was seen a single time. The chain has TRBV19 and TRBJ1-6; 8 bases match TRBD1. Germline values: CDR1 LNHDA, CDR2 SQIVND (reference sequence). The CDR3 consists of 15 residues. V lost 5 bases, J lost 8 bases, and 8 bases stayed unmatched. The CDR3 protein is CASSDQGARYSPLHF. CDR3 nucleotide sequence: TGTGCCAGTAGTGACCAGGGGGCGCGTTATTCACCCCTCCACTTT.

This chain joins TRBV4-1 and TRBJ2-7; D is possibly TRBD2 (6 bases). CDR1 is MGHRA and CDR2 is YSYEKL in the germline V gene. V gave up 1 base and J gave up 0 bases, with 13 bases separating them. This CDR3 has 16 amino acids. For the CDR3, the DNA is TGCGCCAGCAGCCAAGGTGGGGGGTTCAGCTCCTACGAGCAGTACTTC. Translating it yields CASSQGGGFSSYEQYF.

Written as DNA, the CDR3 is TGTGCCAGTAGTATAGGGACAGGGTTAAACAATCAGCCCCAGCATTTT. Amino acids: CASSIGTGLNNQPQHF. The chain has TRBV19 and TRBJ1-5; 8 nucleotides match TRBD1. V gave up 1 base and J gave up 3 bases; unmatched junction bases: 5. The germline CDR1 and CDR2 sequences are LNHDA and SQIVND (reference sequence). The CDR3 has 16 residues.

The chain employs TRBV9 and TRBJ2-7; D possibly corresponds to TRBD1 (6 bases). Deletions cut 4 bases from V and 5 bases from J, with 25 bases between. CDR1 is SGDLS and CDR2 is YYNGEE in the germline V gene. The CDR3 has 17 residues. CDR3 coding DNA: TGTGCCAGCAGCTTTCCCCAGGGGTTACTTCTAGGTCACGAGCAGTACTTC. Translating it yields CASSFPQGLLLGHEQYF.

The genes are TRBV6-5 and TRBJ2-3; D is possibly TRBD1 (6 bases). Per germline, CDR1 MNHEY and CDR2 SVGAGI. The V and J ends lost 4 bases and 1 base respectively, with 9 bases between them. The length of the CDR3 is 14 residues. The CDR3 bases are TGTGCCAGCAGTTCCCGGACAGGCACAGATACGCAGTATTTT. As protein: CASSSRTGTDTQYF.

This sequence joins TRBV9 and TRBJ2-7; unclear D gene. V lost 0 bases and J lost 4, with 8 bases in between. This CDR3 has 13 amino acids. The germline V gene has CDR1 SGDLS and CDR2 YYNGEE. CDR3 in amino acids: CASSVATEYEQYF. The CDR3, as DNA: TGTGCCAGCAGCGTAGCTACAGAATACGAGCAGTACTTC. The whole variable domain, remainder taken from reference TRBV9 and TRBJ2-7, is DSGVTQTPKHLITATGQRVTLRCSPRSGDLSVYWYQQSLDQGLQFLIQYYNGEERAKGNILERFSAQQFPDLHSELNLSSLELGDSALYFCASSVATEYEQYFGPGTRLTVT.

V gene TRBV7-6 combines with J gene TRBJ2-1; D not certain. CDR1 SGHVS and CDR2 FNYEAQ come from the germline V gene. V was pared by 5 bases and J by 0 bases, with 5 bases between. The CDR3 length is 13 residues. The CDR3 DNA follows: TGTGCCAGCAGCCGGAGCTCCTACAATGAGCAGTTCTTC. This encodes CASSRSSYNEQFF.

The chain employs TRBV10-3 and TRBJ1-2, with D maybe TRBD1 (6 bases). CDR1 and CDR2 (germline): ENHRY, SYGVKD. The CDR3 is 13 residues long. Trimming removed 3 bases at V and 8 bases at J, with 13 bases between. The CDR3: CAISDVQGSGYTF. The CDR3 nucleotides read TGTGCCATCAGTGATGTACAGGGCAGCGGCTACACCTTC.